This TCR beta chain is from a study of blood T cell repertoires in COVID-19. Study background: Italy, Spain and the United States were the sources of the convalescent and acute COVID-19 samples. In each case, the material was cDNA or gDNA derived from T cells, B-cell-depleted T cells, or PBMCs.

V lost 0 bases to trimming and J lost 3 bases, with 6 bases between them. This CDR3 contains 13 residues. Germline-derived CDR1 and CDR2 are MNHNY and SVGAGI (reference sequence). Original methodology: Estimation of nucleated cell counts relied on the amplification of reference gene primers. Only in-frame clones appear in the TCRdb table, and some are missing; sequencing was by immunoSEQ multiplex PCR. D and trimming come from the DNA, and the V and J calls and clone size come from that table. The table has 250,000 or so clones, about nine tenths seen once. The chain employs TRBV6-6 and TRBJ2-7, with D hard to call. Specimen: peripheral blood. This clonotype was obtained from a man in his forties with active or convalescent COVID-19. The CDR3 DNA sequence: TGTGCCAGCAGTTACTCTTCAGACTACGAGCAGTACTTC. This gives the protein CASSYSSDYEQYF.